This is a list of T cell receptor beta chains from one sample in a study of naive and memory T cell subsets. TCRdb recomputed calls from the UMI-ligation and nested PCR reads with MiXCR, one row per CDR3 protein. The sample gives over 110,000 distinct CDR3 sequences, approximately 18% of which show up once; 0.6% to 0.7% is in the top ten. Source material: naive CD8+ T cells from blood. Source of these receptors: a human donor in good health. CDR3s include the opening cysteine and the closing phenylalanine or tryptophan. Clone size appears in some rows only: once, few, many, or a class for an expanded clone.

clone_size	v_call	j_call	cdr3_aa
.	TRBV28	TRBJ1-1	CASKVNTEAFF
few	TRBV5-1	TRBJ2-3	CASSYDDRTFSTDTQYF
few	TRBV4-2	TRBJ2-7	CASSQLPGGGATYNF
few	TRBV25-1	TRBJ2-1	CASSEYALSSYNEQFF
.	TRBV4-1	TRBJ2-1	CASSQEETSVYNEEFF
.	TRBV7-9	TRBJ2-1	CASSLSQGALNEQFF
once	TRBV7-9	TRBJ2-1	CASSLVPGRGEISSYNEQFF
.	TRBV13	TRBJ2-4	CASSPEVRGGTKNIQYF
.	TRBV28	TRBJ2-3	CASNTAQADTQYF
few	TRBV19	TRBJ2-7	CASSRTSGSSYEQYF
.	TRBV20-1	TRBJ2-4	CSGGRENIQYF
few	TRBV28	TRBJ2-3	CASSPWTGSSTDTQYF
once	TRBV5-1	TRBJ2-2	CASSYYNTGELFF
.	TRBV13	TRBJ2-1	CASSFAGAGSYNEQFF
.	TRBV7-6	TRBJ1-4	CASSFGGELFF
few	TRBV29-1	TRBJ1-2	CSVEKEQSLFGYTF
.	TRBV4-1	TRBJ2-1	CASSQVRYNEQFF
.	TRBV5-1	TRBJ2-2	CASSLGLTLGAGELFF
.	TRBV7-2	TRBJ2-5	CASSPTGAQETQYF
.	TRBV7-9	TRBJ2-4	CASTPPTGVPLAKNIQYF
few	TRBV27	TRBJ2-7	CASSLSDSTKDEQYF
.	TRBV11-2	TRBJ1-6	CASSSRSPDRDGSYNSPLHF
.	TRBV27	TRBJ2-1	CASSLSVLTTGNEQFF
.	TRBV13	TRBJ1-1	CASSLSEEGTSEAFF
.	TRBV6-5	TRBJ2-2	CASSYWSGELFF
.	TRBV2	TRBJ2-5	CAPWQGTYQETQYF
few	TRBV28	TRBJ2-7	CASSPPSEAAYEQYF
.	TRBV15	TRBJ2-1	CATSSLAYNEQFF
.	TRBV5-4	TRBJ2-3	CASSYREGLYF
.	TRBV4-1	TRBJ2-1	CASSQDYNEQFF
few	TRBV28	TRBJ2-7	CASSLILGDAYEQYF
few	TRBV29-1	TRBJ2-2	CSVVNFTGELFF
few	TRBV20-1	TRBJ2-5	CSVLPRGRQETQYF